These 9 T cell receptor beta chains were sequenced from one sample in a study of metastatic and nonmetastatic thyroid tumors (dated by TCRdb to the early 2020s). Library preparation employed PCR. The sequencer was an Illumina HiSeq 4000. The raw public data were reprocessed by TCRdb itself: fastp quality trimming at Q25, MiXCR clonotype calling, in-frame beta chains only. This sample is represented by tens of thousands of clones; about a sixth of them were singletons. The biggest ten clones account for around 5.9% of the sample. No patient had received any treatment before thyroid surgery. The specimen sequenced was blood. These receptors all stem from a male donor with papillary thyroid cancer or a benign thyroid nodule (not recorded which). Some clones in this sample may be carry-over from other donors' samples.

This clone was detected many times. The genes are TRBV6-4 and TRBJ2-1, with 8 bases matching TRBD2. The V and J ends lost 3 bases and 2 bases, in that order; junction bases with no gene match: 3. The CDR3 has 15 residues. CDR1 and CDR2 from the germline V gene are MRHNA and SNTAGT. The CDR3 here is CASSEREGTYNEQFF. CDR3 sequence (DNA): TGTGCCAGCAGTGAACGGGAGGGGACCTACAATGAGCAGTTCTTC.

This clone was seen many times. The chain couples TRBV11-3 to TRBJ2-3; D unresolved. The CDR3 extends over 14 amino acids. CDR1 and CDR2 (germline): SGHNT, YENEEA. Trimming left V 0 bases short and J 6 bases short, with 10 bases between. CDR3 sequence reads: CASSLDPNSDTQYF. In DNA form, the CDR3 reads TGTGCCAGCAGCTTAGATCCCAATTCCGATACGCAGTATTTT.

This chain links TRBV18 with TRBJ2-7; D unresolved. V was cut by 1 base and J by 1 base, with 5 bases left in between. CDR3 length: 13 amino acids. Looked up from germline, CDR1 is KGHSH and CDR2 is LQKENI. The CDR3 protein is CASSPRVSYEQYF. CDR3 bases: TGTGCCAGCTCACCACGGGTTTCCTACGAGCAGTACTTC.

In its sample, this clone was seen many times. This sequence joins TRBV11-1 and TRBJ2-2; 7 nucleotides agree with TRBD1. The CDR3 covers 14 residues. V lost 4 bases to trimming and J lost 4 bases; unmatched junction nucleotides: 3. CDR1 SGHAT and CDR2 FQDESV come from the germline V gene (reference sequence). The CDR3 spells CASSWTGSTGELFF. The CDR3 DNA reads TGTGCCAGCAGCTGGACAGGCTCCACCGGGGAGCTGTTTTTT.

This clone was seen ten or more times. The genes are TRBV11-2 and TRBJ2-1; D call uncertain. Germline CDR1 SGHAT, CDR2 FQNNGV. V lost 0 bases to trimming and J lost 9 bases, with 9 bases between them. This CDR3 has 13 amino acids. The CDR3 is CASSLDRGSEQFF. CDR3 in DNA: TGTGCCAGCAGCTTAGATCGCGGAAGTGAGCAGTTCTTC.

This clone was recorded many times. J is TRBJ1-2 and V is TRBV20-1; D perhaps matches TRBD1 (5 bases). Germline assignment: CDR1 DFQATT and CDR2 SNEGSKA (reference sequence). With 0 bases removed from V and 6 bases from J, the gap between germline ends came to 17 bases. CDR3 length equals 15 residues. For the CDR3, the DNA is TGCAGTGCTAGAGATCTCTCGACAGAGTTTGATGGCTACACCTTC. The encoded protein is CSARDLSTEFDGYTF.

This clone showed up just a few times. This sequence joins TRBV27 and TRBJ2-7; D is undetermined. Germline V lookup: CDR1 MNHEY, CDR2 SMNVEV (reference sequence). The CDR3 is 14 amino acids. Trimming shortened V by 7 bases and J by 0 bases, and 13 bases separated the two germline ends. The CDR3 region is CASIPIVSSYEQYF. The CDR3 nucleotides read TGTGCCAGCATCCCCATTGTGAGCTCCTACGAGCAGTACTTC.

This clone was seen ten or more times. This chain joins TRBV2 and TRBJ2-2; 10 nucleotides line up with TRBD2. The CDR3 sequence is 14 residues long. Germline V CDR1 and CDR2: SNHLY, FYNNEI. Trimming cost V 9 bases and J 0 bases; bases outside gene matches: 1. The CDR3 reads CARGTSANTGELFF. CDR3 sequence (DNA): TGTGCCAGAGGGACTAGCGCGAACACCGGGGAGCTGTTTTTT.

This clone was detected a few times. The chain is built from TRBV6-1 and TRBJ2-7; 11 nucleotides match TRBD2. The germline V gene has CDR1 MNHNS and CDR2 SASEGT. CDR3 length: 16 residues. Trimming cost V 3 bases and J 4 bases; bases outside gene matches: 8. The chain's CDR3 is CASSEILAGVLYEQYF. The CDR3 DNA reads as TGTGCCAGCAGTGAGATACTAGCGGGAGTTCTGTACGAGCAGTACTTC.